Below, one T cell receptor (beta chain) is given with its context. CD45RO-negative cells were positively selected for CCR7, leaving out terminally differentiated effector memory CD45RA+ cells. Healthy HIV-negative adults without recent acute infections or vaccinations served as donors. Replicate PCRs run on sorted subsets employed approximately 0.2 ug DNA, around 31,000 T cell genomes. The method was immunoSEQ multiplex PCR; TCRdb's version includes in-frame clones alone and lacks a portion of them. The profile covers some 2 million clones, with about 94% appearing a single time and 0.9% to 1.4% taken by the ten largest. V lost 3 bases to trimming and J lost 5 bases, with 9 bases between them. The CDR3 length is 13 residues. The germline CDR1 and CDR2 sequences are WNHNN and SYGVQD (reference sequence). The data originate from a study of shared clonotypes between healthy human individuals.

The sample was naive CD8+ T cells sorted from blood. This clonotype was sampled from a man between 18 and 35 years old in good health. The rearrangement links TRBV10-1 to TRBJ2-3; D is perhaps TRBD2 (5 bases). The DNA for the CDR3 is TGCGCCAGCAGTGAAGGACTGCAAGATACGCAGTATTTT. Residues: CASSEGLQDTQYF.